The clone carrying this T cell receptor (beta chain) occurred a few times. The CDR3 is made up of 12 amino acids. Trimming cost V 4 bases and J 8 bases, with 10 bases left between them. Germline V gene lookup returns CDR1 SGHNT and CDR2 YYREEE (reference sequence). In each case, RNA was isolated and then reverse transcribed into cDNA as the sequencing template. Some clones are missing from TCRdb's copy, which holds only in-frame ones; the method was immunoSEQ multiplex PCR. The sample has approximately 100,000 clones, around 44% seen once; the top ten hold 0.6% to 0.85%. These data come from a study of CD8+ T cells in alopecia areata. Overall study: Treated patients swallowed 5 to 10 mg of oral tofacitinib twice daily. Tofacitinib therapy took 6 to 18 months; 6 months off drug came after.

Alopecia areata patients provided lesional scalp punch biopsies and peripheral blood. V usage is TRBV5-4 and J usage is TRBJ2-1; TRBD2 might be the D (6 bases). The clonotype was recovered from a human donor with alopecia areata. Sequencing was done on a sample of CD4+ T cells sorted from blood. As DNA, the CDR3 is TGTGCCAGCAGCGGGGGGTATGATGAGCAGTTCTTC. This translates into CASSGGYDEQFF.